This T cell receptor (beta chain) was recovered during a study of beta chain features in type 1 diabetes. In the study overall: Healthy donors, compared against patients, showed similar age, gender and cell yields. Study results and caveats: The question left open here concerned HLA type influencing TCRB rearrangement. Among patients, naive, central memory and Treg TCRB repertoires appeared more similar than among healthy donors. PCR might pick shorter templates more often, in the same way for patients and controls. The study found moderately but significantly shorter TCRB CDR3s in all four CD4+ subsets of Type 1 diabetes patients.

CDR1 SGHTA and CDR2 FQGNSA come from the germline V gene. The length of the CDR3 is 14 residues. cDNA synthesis used the whole RNA isolate, giving expressed TCRB sequences. Clones were read by immunoSEQ multiplex PCR, and TCRdb kept only the in-frame ones, dropping some. The sample yields more than 200,000 clones, 16% seen once. Note on this clone: Antigen specificity is unknown. The junction does not match germline at one end; this may be a read error.

This clonotype was obtained from a man younger than 40 with type 1 diabetes. The sequenced sample was naive CD4+ T cells from blood. The chain uses TRBV7-2 and TRBJ1-5; D might be TRBD1 (5 bases). The CDR3 nucleotides read TGTGCCAGCAGCTTGGGGGGTAGCGATCAGCCCCAGCATTTT. Amino acid sequence: CASSLGGSDQPQHF.